The clone carrying this T cell receptor beta chain showed up many times. The sample belongs to a study of regulatory T cells in long-lasting Graves disease. Researchers made TCR beta libraries by using iRepertoire HTBI primers and running Arm-PCR on CDR3 regions. TCRdb used MiXCR to reprocess the multiplex PCR reads, holding one entry per CDR3 protein. The sample holds approximately 400,000 distinct CDR3 sequences, about 15% seen once. The CDR3 runs 15 residues. The germline V gene has CDR1 SNHLY and CDR2 FYNNEI. The V gene lost 6 bases and the J gene lost 7 bases, with 16 bases spanning the gap. Time point described: newly diagnosed GD, antithyroid drugs for less than 3 months. PBMC-extracted RNA yielded the TCR library. This sample also belongs to another study, concerning T cells in Graves' hyperthyroidism and ophthalmopathy. In that study: On the basis of clinical symptoms, serum thyroxine and TRAb, thyroid ultrasound and orbital computed tomography, diagnoses were made.

The sequence was obtained from a woman in her 40s with Graves disease. The specimen was peripheral blood mononuclear cells (PBMCs), collected at new diagnosis, from a patient treated with antithyroid drugs. The chain couples TRBV2 to TRBJ1-6; the D gene is possibly TRBD1 (5 bases). The CDR3 DNA follows: TGTGCCAGCAGGGGGTCCGGGACGCGGAATTCACCCCTCCACTTT. Protein sequence: CASRGSGTRNSPLHF.